Listed below are T cell receptor beta chains from one sample, sequenced in a study of cytomegalovirus exposure and HLA in healthy donors. Clones were read by immunoSEQ multiplex PCR, and TCRdb kept only the in-frame ones, dropping some. The table has 150,000 to 200,000 clones, approximately 88% seen once. The sequencing input was PBMCs. These receptor sequences come from a man aged 18 to 29 in good health and CMV-seropositive. Each CDR3 is given with its conserved first and last residue. Each record gives: clone size, D gene, J gene, V gene, CDR3 protein, CDR3 DNA. A D gene is named only where the DNA matches it firmly. Clone size appears in some rows only: once, few, many, or a class for an expanded clone.

NA TRBD1 TRBJ1-3 TRBV19 CATSGQAISGNTIYF TGTGCCACCTCCGGACAGGCAATCTCTGGAAACACCATATATTTT
NA TRBD1 TRBJ2-2 TRBV5-4 CASSPGQALRTGELFF TGTGCCAGCAGTCCCGGACAGGCCCTTCGGACCGGGGAGCTGTTTTTT
NA TRBD1 TRBJ1-2 TRBV6-5 CASSPSGTGYGYTF TGTGCCAGCAGCCCCTCGGGGACAGGGTATGGCTACACCTTC
NA NA TRBJ2-1 TRBV28 CASSFWRAYEQFF TGTGCCAGCAGTTTTTGGCGGGCCTATGAGCAGTTCTTC
NA NA TRBJ2-2 TRBV7-6 CASSSAAGYTGELFF TGTGCCAGCAGCTCAGCGGCGGGGTACACCGGGGAGCTGTTTTTT
NA TRBD2 TRBJ2-7 TRBV18 CASSAGTTYEQYF TGTGCCAGCTCGGCCGGGACTACCTACGAGCAGTACTTC
NA TRBD1 TRBJ2-5 TRBV28 CASSPPRQGQETQYF TGTGCCAGCAGTCCTCCCCGACAGGGACAAGAGACCCAGTACTTC
NA TRBD2 TRBJ2-7 TRBV4-1 CASSQIAGGDEQYF TGCGCCAGCAGCCAAATAGCGGGAGGCGACGAGCAGTACTTC
NA TRBD1 TRBJ2-7 TRBV7-9 CAGGQGPYEQYF TGTGCCGGAGGACAGGGTCCCTACGAGCAGTACTTC
once TRBD1 TRBJ1-2 TRBV28 CASSFRTGWYGYTF TGTGCCAGCAGTTTTAGGACAGGGTGGTATGGCTACACCTTC
NA NA TRBJ1-3 TRBV30 CAWRELGTGNTIYF TGTGCCTGGAGGGAGCTCGGAACTGGAAACACCATATATTTT
NA TRBD1 TRBJ2-2 TRBV29-1 CSGLTGGIAGELFF TGCAGCGGGCTTACAGGGGGCATAGCCGGGGAGCTGTTTTTT
NA TRBD2 TRBJ2-3 TRBV5-6 CASSLLAASTDTQYF TGTGCCAGCAGCTTGCTAGCGGCCAGCACAGATACGCAGTATTTT
NA NA TRBJ2-1 TRBV5-1 CASSEDPNNEQFF TGCGCCAGCAGCGAGGATCCGAACAATGAGCAGTTCTTC
NA NA TRBJ2-7 TRBV4-1 CASSQGRRGLLDEQYF TGCGCCAGCAGCCAAGGGAGGCGGGGCTTACTAGACGAGCAGTACTTC
medium-sized TRBD1 TRBJ2-5 TRBV28 CASSIRGRETQYF TGTGCCAGCAGTATCAGGGGGCGGGAGACCCAGTACTTC
once TRBD1 TRBJ1-1 TRBV30 CAWSSGGRGFPSEAFF TGTGCCTGGAGTTCAGGGGGAAGGGGTTTCCCGTCTGAAGCTTTCTTT
few TRBD1 TRBJ1-2 TRBV30 CAWRQSDRELYGYTF TGTGCCTGGAGGCAATCCGACAGGGAACTCTATGGCTACACCTTC
NA TRBD1 TRBJ2-5 TRBV28 CASSWDRPAGETQYF TGTGCCAGCAGTTGGGACAGGCCCGCGGGGGAGACCCAGTACTTC
many NA TRBJ1-2 TRBV25-1 CASSLVGRGYTF TGTGCCAGCAGCTTAGTCGGCAGGGGCTACACCTTC
NA TRBD2 TRBJ2-3 TRBV7-3 CASSLAGSTDTQYF TGTGCCAGCAGCCTAGCGGGGTCCACAGATACGCAGTATTTT
few NA TRBJ1-5 TRBV30 CAWTLRGRDQPQHF TGTGCCTGGACCCTACGGGGTAGGGATCAGCCCCAGCATTTT
NA TRBD2 TRBJ2-7 TRBV4-1 CASSPRLAGGPGYEQYF TGCGCCAGCAGCCCGCGACTAGCGGGAGGGCCGGGCTACGAGCAGTACTTC